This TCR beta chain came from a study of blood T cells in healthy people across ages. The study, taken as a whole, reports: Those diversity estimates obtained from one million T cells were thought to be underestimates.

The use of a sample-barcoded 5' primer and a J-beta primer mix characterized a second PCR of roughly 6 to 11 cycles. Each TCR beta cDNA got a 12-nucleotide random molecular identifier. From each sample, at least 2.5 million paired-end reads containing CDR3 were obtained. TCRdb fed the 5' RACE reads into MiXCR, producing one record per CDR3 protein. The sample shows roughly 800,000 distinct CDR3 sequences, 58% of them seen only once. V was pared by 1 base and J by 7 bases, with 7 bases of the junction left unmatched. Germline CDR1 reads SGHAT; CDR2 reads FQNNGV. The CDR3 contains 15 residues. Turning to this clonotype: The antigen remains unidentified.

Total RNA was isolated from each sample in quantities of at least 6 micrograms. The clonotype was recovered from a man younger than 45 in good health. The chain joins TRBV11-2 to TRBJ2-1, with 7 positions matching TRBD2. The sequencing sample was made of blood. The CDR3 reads CASSLGTSSLNEQFF. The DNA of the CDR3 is TGTGCCAGCAGCTTAGGGACTAGTAGTTTGAATGAGCAGTTCTTC.